Listed below are T cell receptor beta chains from one sample, sequenced in a study of T cell responses to AZD1222 COVID-19 vaccine. Clones were read by immunoSEQ multiplex PCR, and TCRdb kept only the in-frame ones, dropping some. The sample carries approximately 100,000 clones, around 87% recorded once. The specimen was peripheral blood, collected 28 days after the second AZD1222 dose. These receptors were taken from an adult who received the AZD1222 COVID-19 vaccine. The CDR3 runs from the conserved cysteine through the conserved F or W. Each record gives: J gene, D gene, V gene, clone size, CDR3 protein, CDR3 DNA. D genes are given only for firm matches. Clone size is not always given. Where it is, it says once, few, many or a class for expanded clones.

TRBJ2-6,-,TRBV5-5,once,CASSTQASYRASGANVLTF,TGTGCCAGCAGCACCCAGGCGTCGTATCGCGCGTCTGGGGCCAACGTCCTGACTTTC
TRBJ2-7,TRBD1,TRBV7-2,-,CASSRDRPYEQYF,TGTGCCAGCAGCCGGGACAGACCCTACGAGCAGTACTTC
TRBJ2-7,TRBD2,TRBV13,once,CASSRGSPNEQYF,TGTGCCAGCAGCCGCGGGAGTCCCAACGAGCAGTACTTC
TRBJ2-3,-,TRBV7-8,-,CASSLWNGGHTDTQYF,TGTGCCAGCAGCTTATGGAACGGGGGGCACACTGATACGCAGTATTTT
TRBJ2-4,-,TRBV9,-,CASEGVKNIQYF,TGTGCCAGCGAAGGGGTCAAAAACATTCAGTACTTC
TRBJ2-7,-,TRBV30,-,CAWRGDSYEQYF,TGTGCCTGGAGGGGTGACTCCTACGAGCAGTACTTC
TRBJ1-1,-,TRBV5-1,-,CASSVQGRTEAFF,TGCGCCAGCAGCGTTCAGGGACGTACTGAAGCTTTCTTT
TRBJ2-3,TRBD2,TRBV4-1,-,CASSQVWGGSHVGRDTQYF,TGCGCCAGCAGCCAAGTTTGGGGAGGGAGCCACGTAGGGCGAGATACGCAGTATTTT
TRBJ1-2,-,TRBV19,-,CASSSINGARGYTF,TGTGCCAGTAGTAGCATTAATGGGGCTCGAGGCTACACCTTC
TRBJ2-7,-,TRBV5-8,-,CASSVYEQYF,TGTGCCAGCAGCGTCTACGAGCAGTACTTC
TRBJ2-2,-,TRBV7-3,-,CASSLRGALTGELFF,TGTGCCAGCAGCTTACGGGGGGCCTTAACCGGGGAGCTGTTTTTT
TRBJ1-1,-,TRBV15,-,CATSRGTIGTEAFF,TGTGCCACCAGCCGGGGGACAATTGGGACTGAAGCTTTCTTT
TRBJ1-1,-,TRBV6-5,-,CASNGGGYMNTEAFF,TGTGCCAGCAACGGGGGCGGTTACATGAACACTGAAGCTTTCTTT
TRBJ2-3,TRBD1,TRBV15,-,CATSRDLLDRVGTDTQYF,TGTGCCACCAGCAGAGATCTCCTGGACAGGGTGGGCACAGATACGCAGTATTTT
TRBJ2-2,TRBD1,TRBV24-1,-,CATSDPYPGTANTGELFF,TGTGCCACCAGTGATCCATATCCCGGGACAGCGAACACCGGGGAGCTGTTTTTT
TRBJ1-2,-,TRBV28,-,CASMRGINYGYTF,TGTGCCAGCATGAGGGGCATTAACTATGGCTACACCTTC
TRBJ2-7,TRBD1,TRBV7-2,few,CASSLRGTGPYEQYF,TGTGCCAGCAGCTTAAGAGGGACAGGTCCCTACGAGCAGTACTTC
TRBJ2-1,TRBD2,TRBV18,-,CASRRGVYNEQFF,TGTGCCAGCCGGCGGGGGGTCTACAATGAGCAGTTCTTC
TRBJ2-7,TRBD2,TRBV5-1,-,CASSLGGGQYF,TGCGCCAGCAGCTTGGGCGGGGGACAGTACTTC
TRBJ2-6,-,TRBV5-4,-,CASSWKSDSGANVLTF,TGTGCCAGCAGTTGGAAATCAGACTCTGGGGCCAACGTCCTGACTTTC
TRBJ1-5,-,TRBV19,few,CASSIKPRDPDHF,TGTGCCAGTAGTATTAAACCCCGGGACCCAGACCATTTT
TRBJ1-4,-,TRBV5-1,-,CASSLDRAEKLFF,TGCGCCAGCAGCTTGGACAGGGCGGAAAAACTGTTTTTT
TRBJ1-6,-,TRBV2,-,CASGVPYNSPLHF,TGTGCCAGCGGAGTCCCCTATAATTCACCCCTCCACTTT
TRBJ2-7,-,TRBV2,-,CASMQGGWEQYF,TGTGCCAGCATGCAGGGGGGCTGGGAGCAGTACTTC